This T cell receptor (beta chain) appears in the sequencing data of a study of T cell repertoires in cytomegalovirus infection. Study at large: Public TCR beta signatures marked donors with CMV infection and the matching HLA. Findings and limits, study-wide: People with CMV and the relevant HLA were identified by cumulative public TCR beta family frequency. The ex vivo response showed dominance by HLA-C-restricted CMV-specific TCR beta clonotypes.

This clonotype has at least ten counts. The antigen remains unidentified. TCRdb re-derived calls from the reads in MiXCR, one entry per CDR3 protein. Of around 440,000 distinct CDR3 sequences in the sample, approximately 10% are singletons; the top ten hold around 9.6%. The CDR3 is made up of 13 amino acids. Losses at the gene ends were 2 bases for V and 10 bases for J; bases not matched to a gene: 4. In germline, CDR1 is LGHNT, CDR2 FRNRAP. This TCR was recovered from a human donor in good health (CMV status not recorded). Some clones in this sample may be carry-over from other donors' samples. The chain joins TRBV12-5 to TRBJ2-1; 8 bases are shared with TRBD2. The sequenced material came from PBMCs. The CDR3 loop reads CASGLTLAEEQFF. The CDR3 DNA reads TGTGCTAGTGGTTTGACACTAGCGGAAGAGCAGTTCTTC.